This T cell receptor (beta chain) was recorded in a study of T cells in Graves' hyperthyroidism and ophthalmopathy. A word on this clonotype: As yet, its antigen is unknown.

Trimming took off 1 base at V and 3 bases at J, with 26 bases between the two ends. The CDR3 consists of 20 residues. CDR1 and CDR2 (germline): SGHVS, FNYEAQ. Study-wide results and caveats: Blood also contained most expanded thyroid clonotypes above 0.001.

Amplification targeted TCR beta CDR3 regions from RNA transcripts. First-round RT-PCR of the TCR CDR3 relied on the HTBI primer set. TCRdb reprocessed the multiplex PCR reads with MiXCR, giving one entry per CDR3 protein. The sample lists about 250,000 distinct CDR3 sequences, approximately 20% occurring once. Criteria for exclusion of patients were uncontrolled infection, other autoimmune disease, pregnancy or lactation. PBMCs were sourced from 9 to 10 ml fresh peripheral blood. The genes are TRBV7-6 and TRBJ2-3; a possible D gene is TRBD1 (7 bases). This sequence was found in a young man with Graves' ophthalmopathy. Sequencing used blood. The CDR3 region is CASSLVGGRTAGLGTDTQYF. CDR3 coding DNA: TGTGCCAGCAGCTTAGTAGGGGGCCGGACTGCGGGATTGGGAACAGATACGCAGTATTTT.